This T cell receptor (beta chain) appears in the sequencing data of a study of cytomegalovirus exposure and HLA in healthy donors. The CDR3 sequence is 14 residues long. CDR1 PRHDT and CDR2 FYEKMQ come from the germline V gene (reference sequence). Germline trimming cut 5 bases from V and 5 bases from J; bases unmatched to any gene: 8. Sequenced by immunoSEQ multiplex PCR; TCRdb stores in-frame clones only, minus some. There are a few hundred thousand clones in the sample; around 89% occur only once, and about 0.9% lies in the top ten. The chain is built from TRBV13 and TRBJ2-5; 7 bases fit TRBD1. Material for sequencing was PBMCs. The receptor was isolated from a woman aged 18 to 35 in good health and CMV-seronegative. In nucleotides, the CDR3 is TGTGCCAGCAGCCCCCGACAGGGTTGGGAGACCCAGTACTTC. This translates into CASSPRQGWETQYF.